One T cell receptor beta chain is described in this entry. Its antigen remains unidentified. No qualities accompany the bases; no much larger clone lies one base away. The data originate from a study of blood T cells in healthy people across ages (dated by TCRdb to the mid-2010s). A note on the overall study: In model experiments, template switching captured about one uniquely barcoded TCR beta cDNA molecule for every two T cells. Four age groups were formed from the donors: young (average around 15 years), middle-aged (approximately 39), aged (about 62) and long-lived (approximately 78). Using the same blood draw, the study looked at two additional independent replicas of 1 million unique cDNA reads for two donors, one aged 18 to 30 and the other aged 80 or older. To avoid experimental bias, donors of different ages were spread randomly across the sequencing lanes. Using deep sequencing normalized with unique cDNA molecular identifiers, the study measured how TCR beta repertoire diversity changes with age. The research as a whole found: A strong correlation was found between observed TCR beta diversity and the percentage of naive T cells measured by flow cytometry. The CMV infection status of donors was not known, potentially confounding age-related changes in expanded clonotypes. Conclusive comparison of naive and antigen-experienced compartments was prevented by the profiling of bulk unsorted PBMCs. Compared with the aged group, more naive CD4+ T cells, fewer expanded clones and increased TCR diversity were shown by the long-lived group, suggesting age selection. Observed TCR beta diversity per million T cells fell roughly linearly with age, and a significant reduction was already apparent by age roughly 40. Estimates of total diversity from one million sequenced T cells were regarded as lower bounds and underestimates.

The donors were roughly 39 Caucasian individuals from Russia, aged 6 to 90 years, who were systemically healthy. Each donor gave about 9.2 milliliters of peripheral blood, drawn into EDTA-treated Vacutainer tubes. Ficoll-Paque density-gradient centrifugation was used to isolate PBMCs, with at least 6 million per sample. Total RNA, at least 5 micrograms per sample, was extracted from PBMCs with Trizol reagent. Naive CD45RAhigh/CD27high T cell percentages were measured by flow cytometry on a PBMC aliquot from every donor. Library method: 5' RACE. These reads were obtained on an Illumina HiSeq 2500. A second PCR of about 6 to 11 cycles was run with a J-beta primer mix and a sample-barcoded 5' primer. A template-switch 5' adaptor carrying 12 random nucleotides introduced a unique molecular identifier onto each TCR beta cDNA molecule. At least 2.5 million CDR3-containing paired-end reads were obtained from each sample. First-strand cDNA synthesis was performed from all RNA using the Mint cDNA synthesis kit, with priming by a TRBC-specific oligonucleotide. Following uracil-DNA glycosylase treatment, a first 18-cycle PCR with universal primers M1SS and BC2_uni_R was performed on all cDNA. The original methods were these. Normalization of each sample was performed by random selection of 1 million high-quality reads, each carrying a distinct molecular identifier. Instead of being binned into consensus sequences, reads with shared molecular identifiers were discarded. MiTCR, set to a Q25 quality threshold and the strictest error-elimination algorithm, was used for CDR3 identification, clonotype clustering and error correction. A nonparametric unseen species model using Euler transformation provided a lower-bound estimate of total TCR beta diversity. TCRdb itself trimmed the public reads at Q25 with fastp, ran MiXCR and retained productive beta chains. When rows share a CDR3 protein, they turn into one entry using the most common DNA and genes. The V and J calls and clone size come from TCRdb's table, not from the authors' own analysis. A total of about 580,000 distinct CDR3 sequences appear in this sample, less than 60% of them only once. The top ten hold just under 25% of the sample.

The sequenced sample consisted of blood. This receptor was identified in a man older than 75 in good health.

The nucleotide sequence reads TGTGCCAGCAGTTCCGCCAACAGGGCGAACACTGAAGCTTTCTTT. This yields the protein CASSSANRANTEAFF. Recombination linked TRBV28 to TRBJ1-1; tentative D gene TRBD1, with 6 bases matching. The germline V gene specifies MDHEN as CDR1 and SYDVKM as CDR2. Counted from cysteine to phenylalanine, this CDR3 has 15 amino acids. The kept DNA is CDR3 alone, 45 bases in frame from the first base. The junction carries 13 bases between V and J, which are trimmed by 4 bases and 1 base respectively. The full variable domain, with segments outside the CDR3 supplied by the reference TRBV28 and TRBJ1-1 proteins, appears as DVKVTQSSRYLVKRTGEKVFLECVQDMDHENMFWYRQDPGLGLRLIYFSYDVKMKEKGDIPEGYSVSREKKERFSLILESASTNQTSMYLCASSSANRANTEAFFGQGTRLTVV.